One sample yielded the 20 T cell receptor beta chains listed below, sequenced in a study of T cells in tumors after PD-1 blockade. This table comes from immunoSEQ multiplex PCR, and its TCRdb copy is limited to in-frame clones, with some not included. Of approximately 60,000 clones listed, around three quarters are singletons. This specimen consisted of PBMCs, obtained before anti-PD-1 treatment. The receptors here all came from a human donor with basal cell carcinoma.

This chain connects TRBV7-2 to TRBJ2-1; perhaps TRBD2 as D (7 bases). V was cut by 5 bases and J by 7 bases, with 18 bases left in between. CDR3 length: 15 residues. Germline CDR1 is SGHTA and CDR2 is FQGNSA. The CDR3 protein is CASSAFAGATNEQFF. CDR3 bases: TGTGCCAGCAGCGCCTTCGCGGGGGCCACGAATGAGCAGTTCTTC.

The chain has TRBV2 and TRBJ2-4; a weak D match, TRBD2 (6 bases). The V and J ends lost 7 bases and 6 bases respectively, with 16 bases between them. Germline loops: CDR1 SNHLY, CDR2 FYNNEI. The CDR3 covers 14 residues. Here the CDR3 reads CASTSPGSGNIQYF. In nucleotides, the CDR3 is TGTGCCAGCACTTCCCCGGGTAGCGGAAACATTCAGTACTTC.

The rearrangement joins TRBV12-3 or TRBV12-4 to TRBJ1-5, with D possibly TRBD1 on 6 matching bases. V lost 6 bases, J lost 4 bases, and 10 bases lay in between. The CDR3 loop spans 13 amino acids. CDR3 protein: CASRSGTNQPQHF. The CDR3, as DNA: TGTGCCAGCAGATCAGGGACAAATCAGCCCCAGCATTTT.

J is TRBJ1-5 and V is TRBV2, with D maybe TRBD1 (5 bases). V was shortened by 5 bases and J by 1 base, with 9 bases between the two germline ends. The germline V gene has CDR1 SNHLY and CDR2 FYNNEI. The CDR3 length is 14 residues. The CDR3 coding sequence is TGTGCCAGCAGTTTAGACAGCAGCAATCAGCCCCAGCATTTT. Translation gives CASSLDSSNQPQHF.

V usage is TRBV5-1 and J usage is TRBJ2-5; possibly TRBD1 or TRBD2 for D (5 bases each). This CDR3 region has 20 residues. Trimming removed 4 bases at V and 3 bases at J, with 31 bases between. The germline CDR1 and CDR2 sequences are SGHRS and YFSETQ. The CDR3 DNA reads as TGCGCCAGCAGCAGAAACACACGGACCCCCAGGCTGGGGGAAAAAGAGACCCAGTACTTC. This gives the protein CASSRNTRTPRLGEKETQYF. Combining the CDR3 with reference TRBV5-1 and TRBJ2-5 gives the whole variable domain KAGVTQTPRYLIKTRGQQVTLSCSPISGHRSVSWYQQTPGQGLQFLFEYFSETQRNKGNFPGRFSGRQFSNSRSEMNVSTLELGDSALYLCASSRNTRTPRLGEKETQYFGPGTRLLVL.

The J gene is TRBJ1-3, the V gene TRBV6-5, with D unclear. The length of the CDR3 is 15 residues. Trimming cost V 6 bases and J 0 bases, with 12 bases left between them. Germline V gene sequence: CDR1 MNHEY, CDR2 SVGAGI. The CDR3: CASRSQAVSGNTIYF. The CDR3 DNA is TGTGCCAGCAGGAGCCAGGCAGTCTCTGGAAACACCATATATTTT.

In this sample, this clone turned up once. This chain uses TRBV7-3 with TRBJ1-1; 10 bases match TRBD1. The CDR3 spans 17 residues. Per germline, CDR1 SGHTA and CDR2 FQGTGA. V shed 5 bases, J shed 7 bases, and the junction held 16 bases outside the gene matches. The CDR3 spells CASSPGTGEDYTIEAFF. In nucleotides, the CDR3 is TGTGCCAGCAGCCCCGGGACAGGGGAGGACTATACCATTGAAGCTTTCTTT.

V and J are TRBV5-4 and TRBJ1-1; tentatively, D is TRBD1 (5 bases). V lost 0 bases and J 5 bases, leaving 17 bases between the germline ends. CDR1 is SGHNT, CDR2 YYREEE, per germline (reference sequence). CDR3 length equals 16 residues. The CDR3 here is CASSLARGRGRTEAFF. The CDR3 DNA reads TGTGCCAGCAGCTTGGCCCGGGGGAGGGGAAGGACTGAAGCTTTCTTT. The full variable domain, in which reference TRBV5-4 and TRBJ1-1 provide the parts outside the CDR3, is ETGVTQSPTHLIKTRGQQVTLRCSSQSGHNTVSWYQQALGQGPQFIFQYYREEENGRGNFPPRFSGLQFPNYSSELNVNALELDDSALYLCASSLARGRGRTEAFFGQGTRLTVV.

The V and J genes are TRBV7-2 and TRBJ2-7; no firm D call. V lost 2 bases and J lost 12, with 20 bases in between. The CDR3 consists of 14 residues. CDR1 and CDR2 (germline): SGHTA, FQGNSA. The DNA for the CDR3 is TGTGCCAGCAGCTTAACCTGGTCGGGCGAACGGCGGTACTTC. Its translation: CASSLTWSGERRYF. Full variable domain (remainder filled in from reference TRBV7-2 and TRBJ2-7): GAGVSQSPSNKVTEKGKDVELRCDPISGHTALYWYRQSLGQGLEFLIYFQGNSAPDKSGLPSDRFSAERTGGSVSTLTIQRTQQEDSAVYLCASSLTWSGERRYFGPGTRLTVT.

The chain links TRBV18 to TRBJ2-5, with D possibly being TRBD1 (6 bases). The CDR3 is 15 residues long. Germline values: CDR1 KGHSH, CDR2 LQKENI. The V gene lost 3 bases and the J gene lost 4 bases, with 15 bases spanning the gap. Here the CDR3 reads CASSPRMGAGETQYF. CDR3 DNA sequence: TGTGCCAGCTCACCTCGTATGGGGGCGGGAGAGACCCAGTACTTC.

The chain uses TRBV6-5 and TRBJ2-7; the match to TRBD1 covers 9 bases. Per the germline V gene, CDR1 is MNHEY and CDR2 is SVGAGI. The junction had 11 bases not matched to a gene; V was cut back by 10 bases and J by 4 bases. This CDR3 comprises 14 residues. CDR3 bases: TGTGCCACGCTGGCACCGGGACAGGGATACGAGCAGTACTTC. Translating it yields CATLAPGQGYEQYF.

The rearrangement links TRBV30 to TRBJ1-4, with D maybe TRBD1 (5 bases). Trimming cost V 7 bases and J 0 bases, with 15 bases left between them. The CDR3 consists of 15 residues. The germline CDR1 and CDR2 sequences are GTSNPN and SVGIG (reference sequence). CDR3 sequence: CAYSWGRATNEKLFF. For the CDR3, the DNA is TGTGCCTACTCTTGGGGGAGAGCAACTAATGAAAAACTGTTTTTT.

This chain joins TRBV7-9 and TRBJ2-7; possibly TRBD2 for D (6 bases). Germline CDR1 is SEHNR and CDR2 is FQNEAQ (reference sequence). V dropped 2 bases and J dropped 0 bases, with 14 bases sitting between them. This CDR3 region has 16 residues. This chain's CDR3 is CASSLNRLESSYEQYF. Written as DNA, the CDR3 is TGTGCCAGCAGCTTAAACAGACTAGAGAGCTCCTACGAGCAGTACTTC.

The CDR3 reads CASSEKKTSGGATEQYF. CDR3 DNA: TGTGCCAGCAGTGAAAAAAAGACTAGCGGGGGGGCGACGGAGCAGTACTTC. The chain joins TRBV6-1 to TRBJ2-7; TRBD2 agrees at 14 bases. Trimming took 2 bases from V and 7 from J; bases not matched to a gene: 10. The CDR3 has 17 residues. Germline values: CDR1 MNHNS, CDR2 SASEGT.

The chain carries TRBV4-1 and TRBJ1-1, with D perhaps matching TRBD1 (5 bases). The V end lost 2 bases, the J end lost 1 base, and 11 bases lay between the germline ends. The CDR3 runs 15 residues. In germline, CDR1 is MGHRA, CDR2 YSYEKL. CDR3 in amino acids: CASSQTGTGNTEAFF. The CDR3 DNA follows: TGCGCCAGCAGCCAAACCGGGACGGGGAACACTGAAGCTTTCTTT.

Of note for this clone: The sample has other DNA sequences that encode this CDR3 too. V and J are TRBV29-1 and TRBJ1-2; 10 bases fit TRBD1. Trimming took 4 bases from V and 2 from J; bases not matched to a gene: 1. This CDR3 region has 13 residues. CDR1 SQVTM and CDR2 ANQGSEA come from the germline V gene. CDR3 sequence reads: CSVGTGGNYGYTF. CDR3 nucleotides: TGCAGCGTTGGGACAGGGGGAAACTATGGCTACACCTTC.

The sample holds many counts of this clone. The V and J genes are TRBV5-1 and TRBJ1-4; TRBD1 matches at 9 bases. V trimming: 5 bases; J trimming: 8 bases; junction bases outside the gene matches: 10. CDR1 and CDR2 from the germline V gene are SGHRS and YFSETQ. This CDR3 has 15 amino acids. The CDR3 coding sequence is TGCGCCAGCAGTTATGGACAGGGGATGGGGGAAAAACTGTTTTTT. Residues: CASSYGQGMGEKLFF.

This chain uses TRBV6-6 with TRBJ1-2, with 7 bases matching TRBD1. Trimming cost V 6 bases and J 6 bases; bases outside gene matches: 4. The CDR3 extends over 12 amino acids. Germline loops: CDR1 MNHNY, CDR2 SVGAGI (reference sequence). CDR3 amino acids: CASRTGSNGYTF. CDR3 bases: TGTGCCAGCAGGACAGGGTCCAATGGCTACACCTTC.

The J gene is TRBJ2-3, the V gene TRBV11-1; TRBD1 aligns across 9 bases. Germline-derived CDR1 and CDR2 are SGHAT and FQDESV (reference sequence). With 5 bases clipped from V and 0 bases from J, the junction kept 3 bases outside the gene matches. The CDR3 length is 15 residues. CDR3 DNA: TGTGCCAGCAGCGACAGGGGGAGTAGCACAGATACGCAGTATTTT. Protein sequence: CASSDRGSSTDTQYF.

The chain employs TRBV10-3 and TRBJ1-1, with D hard to call. V shed 8 bases and J shed 1 base, with 17 bases lying between them. CDR1 and CDR2 (germline): ENHRY, SYGVKD. The CDR3 has 15 residues. The CDR3 DNA follows: TGTGCCATCCGTTCGGAGGGAAATCCGAACACTGAAGCTTTCTTT. Encoded protein: CAIRSEGNPNTEAFF.